The T cell receptor beta chain described here comes from a study of TIL therapy for anti-PD-1-resistant metastatic lung cancer. On the study more broadly: Most patients had lung adenocarcinoma; a handful of tumors were EGFR-mutant, two ALK-rearranged; half smoked currently or formerly.

The libraries were made with immunoSEQ v3. Sequencing used immunoSEQ multiplex PCR; TCRdb keeps in-frame clones, though not all of them. The data show some 60,000 clones, less than 75% seen once. Time point specified: pre-treatment sample, taken before nivolumab and TIL therapy. Trimming stripped 4 bases from V and 3 bases from J, with 18 bases between. Germline assignment: CDR1 LNHDA and CDR2 SQIVND (reference sequence). CDR3 length: 16 amino acids. The chain recombines TRBV19 with TRBJ1-2; D may be TRBD1 (6 bases). Material: blood, obtained at baseline. The sequence was collected from a person aged 25-85 years with non-small cell lung cancer. Written as DNA, the CDR3 is TGTGCCAGTAGTACGACAGGAGCTCCGGTAGACTATGGCTACACCTTC. Its protein is CASSTTGAPVDYGYTF.